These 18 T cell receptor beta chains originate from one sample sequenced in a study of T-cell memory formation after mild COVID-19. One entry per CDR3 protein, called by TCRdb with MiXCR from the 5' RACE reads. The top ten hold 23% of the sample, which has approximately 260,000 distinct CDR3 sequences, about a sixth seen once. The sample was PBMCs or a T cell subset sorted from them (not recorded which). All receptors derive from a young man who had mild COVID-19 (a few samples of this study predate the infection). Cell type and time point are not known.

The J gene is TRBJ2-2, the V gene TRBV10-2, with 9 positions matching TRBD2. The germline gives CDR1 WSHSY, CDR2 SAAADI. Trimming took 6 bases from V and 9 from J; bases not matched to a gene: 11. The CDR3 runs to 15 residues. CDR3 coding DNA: TGCGCCAGCAGCGGCAGCGGGGGGAACTCGAGGGAGCTGTTTTTT. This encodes CASSGSGGNSRELFF.

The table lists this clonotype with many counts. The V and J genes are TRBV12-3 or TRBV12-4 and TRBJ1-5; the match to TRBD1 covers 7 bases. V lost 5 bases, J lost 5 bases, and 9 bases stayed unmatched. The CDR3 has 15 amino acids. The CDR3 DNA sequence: TGTGCCAGCAGTCAAACCGGGACAGAATATCAGCCCCAGCATTTT. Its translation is CASSQTGTEYQPQHF.

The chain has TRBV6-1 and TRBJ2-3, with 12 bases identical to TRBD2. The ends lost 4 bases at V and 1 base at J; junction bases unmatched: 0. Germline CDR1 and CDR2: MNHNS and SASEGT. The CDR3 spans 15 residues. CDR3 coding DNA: TGTGCCAGCAGTGGACTAGCGGGGGGCACAGATACGCAGTATTTT. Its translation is CASSGLAGGTDTQYF.

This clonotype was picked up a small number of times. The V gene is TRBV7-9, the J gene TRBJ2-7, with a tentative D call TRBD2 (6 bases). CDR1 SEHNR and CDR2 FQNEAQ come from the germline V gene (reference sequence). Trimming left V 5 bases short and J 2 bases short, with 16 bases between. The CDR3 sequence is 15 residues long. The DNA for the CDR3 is TGTGCCAGCAGCCCGGAGGGTAGGGGAGCCTACGAGCAGTACTTC. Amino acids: CASSPEGRGAYEQYF. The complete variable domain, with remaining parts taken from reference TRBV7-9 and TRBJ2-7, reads DTGVSQNPRHKITKRGQNVTFRCDPISEHNRLYWYRQTLGQGPEFLTYFQNEAQLEKSRLLSDRFSAERPKGSFSTLEIQRTEQGDSAMYLCASSPEGRGAYEQYFGPGTRLTVT.

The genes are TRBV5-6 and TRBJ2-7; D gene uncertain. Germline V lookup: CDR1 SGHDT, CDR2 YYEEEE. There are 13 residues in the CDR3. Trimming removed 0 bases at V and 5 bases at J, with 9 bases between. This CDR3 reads CASSLVAGNEQYV. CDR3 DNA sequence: TGTGCCAGCAGCTTGGTGGCCGGAAACGAGCAGTACGTC.

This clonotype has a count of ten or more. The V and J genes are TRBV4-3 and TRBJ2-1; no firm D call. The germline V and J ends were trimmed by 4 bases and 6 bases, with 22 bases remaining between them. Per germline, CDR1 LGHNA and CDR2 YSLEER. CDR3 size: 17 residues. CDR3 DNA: TGCGCCAGCAGCCCCTCTGGCGGCCATTCCATACGCAATGAGCAGTTCTTC. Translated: CASSPSGGHSIRNEQFF.

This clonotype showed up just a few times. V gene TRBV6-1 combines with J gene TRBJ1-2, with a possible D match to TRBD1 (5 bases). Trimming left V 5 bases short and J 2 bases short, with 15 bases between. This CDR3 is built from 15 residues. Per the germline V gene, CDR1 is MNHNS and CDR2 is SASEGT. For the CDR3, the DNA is TGTGCCAGCAGTCCGGTGGGGCGAATGAACTATGGCTACACCTTC. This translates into CASSPVGRMNYGYTF.

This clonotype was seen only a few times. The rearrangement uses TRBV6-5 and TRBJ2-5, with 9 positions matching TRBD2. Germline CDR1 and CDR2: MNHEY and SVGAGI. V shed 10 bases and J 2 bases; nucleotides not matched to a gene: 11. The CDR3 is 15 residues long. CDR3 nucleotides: TGTGCCACCGGCAGCGGGGGGCCGATACAAGAGACCCAGTACTTC. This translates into CATGSGGPIQETQYF.

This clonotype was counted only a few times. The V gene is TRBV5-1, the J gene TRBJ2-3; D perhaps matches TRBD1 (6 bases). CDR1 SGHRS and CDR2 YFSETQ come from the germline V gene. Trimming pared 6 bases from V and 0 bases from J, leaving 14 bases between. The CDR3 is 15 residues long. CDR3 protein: CASTWGQTSTDTQYF. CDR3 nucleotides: TGCGCCAGCACCTGGGGACAAACTAGCACAGATACGCAGTATTTT.

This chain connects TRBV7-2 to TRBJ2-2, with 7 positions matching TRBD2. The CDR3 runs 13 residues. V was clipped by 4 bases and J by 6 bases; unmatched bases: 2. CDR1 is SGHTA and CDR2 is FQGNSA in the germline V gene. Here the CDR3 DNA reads TGTGCCAGCAGCTCGGGACTACCCGGGGAGCTGTTTTTT. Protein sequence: CASSSGLPGELFF.

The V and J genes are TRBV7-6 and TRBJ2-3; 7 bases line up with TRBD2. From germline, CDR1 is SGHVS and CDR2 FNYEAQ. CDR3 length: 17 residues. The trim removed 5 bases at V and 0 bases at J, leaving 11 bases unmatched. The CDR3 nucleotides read TGTGCCAGCAGCCCCGGGGGGAGAAAGGGAAGCACAGATACGCAGTATTTT. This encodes CASSPGGRKGSTDTQYF.

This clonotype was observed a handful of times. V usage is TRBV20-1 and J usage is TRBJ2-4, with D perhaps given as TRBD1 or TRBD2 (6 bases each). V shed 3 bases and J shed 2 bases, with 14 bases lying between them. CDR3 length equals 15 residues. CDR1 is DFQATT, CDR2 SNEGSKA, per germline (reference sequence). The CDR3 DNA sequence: TGCAGTGCTAGTAATCGAGGGGGGACCAAAAACATTCAGTACTTC. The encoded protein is CSASNRGGTKNIQYF.

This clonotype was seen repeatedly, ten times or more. CDR3 in amino acids: CSVDLGGAYQETQYF. CDR3 sequence (DNA): TGCAGCGTTGACCTCGGGGGGGCGTACCAAGAGACCCAGTACTTC. The chain recombines TRBV29-1 with TRBJ2-5; 8 bases align to TRBD2. The V and J ends lost 3 bases and 0 bases, in that order; junction bases with no gene match: 6. There are 15 residues in the CDR3. The germline CDR1 and CDR2 sequences are SQVTM and ANQGSEA.

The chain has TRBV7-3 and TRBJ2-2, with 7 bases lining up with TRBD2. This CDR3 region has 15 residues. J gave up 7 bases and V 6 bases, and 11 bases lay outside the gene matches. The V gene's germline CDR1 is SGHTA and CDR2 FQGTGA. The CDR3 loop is CASRRAAGVIGELFF. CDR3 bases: TGTGCCAGCAGAAGAGCGGCGGGGGTGATCGGGGAGCTGTTTTTT. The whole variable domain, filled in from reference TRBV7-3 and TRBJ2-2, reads GAGVSQTPSNKVTEKGKYVELRCDPISGHTALYWYRQSLGQGPEFLIYFQGTGAADDSGLPNDRFFAVRPEGSVSTLKIQRTERGDSAVYLCASRRAAGVIGELFFGEGSRLTVL.

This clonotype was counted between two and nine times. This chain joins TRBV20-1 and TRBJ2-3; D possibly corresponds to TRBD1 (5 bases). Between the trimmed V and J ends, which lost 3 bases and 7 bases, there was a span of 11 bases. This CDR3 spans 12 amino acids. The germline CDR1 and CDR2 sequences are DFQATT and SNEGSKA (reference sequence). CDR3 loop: CSARKDIYTQYF. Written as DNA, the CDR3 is TGCAGTGCTAGGAAGGACATTTATACGCAGTATTTT.

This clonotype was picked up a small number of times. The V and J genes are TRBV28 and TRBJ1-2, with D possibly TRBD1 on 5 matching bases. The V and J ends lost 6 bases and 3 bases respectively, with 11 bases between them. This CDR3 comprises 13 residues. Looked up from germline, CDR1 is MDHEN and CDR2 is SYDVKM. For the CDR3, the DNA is TGTGCCAGCAGGCCAGGGACGGACTATGGCTACACCTTC. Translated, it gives CASRPGTDYGYTF.

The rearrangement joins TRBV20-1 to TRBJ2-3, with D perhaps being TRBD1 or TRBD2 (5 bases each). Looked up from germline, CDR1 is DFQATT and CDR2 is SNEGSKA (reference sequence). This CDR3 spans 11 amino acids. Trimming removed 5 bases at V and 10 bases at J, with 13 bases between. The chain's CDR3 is CSAHPGLAQYF. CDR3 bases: TGCAGTGCTCATCCGGGGCTCGCGCAGTATTTT.

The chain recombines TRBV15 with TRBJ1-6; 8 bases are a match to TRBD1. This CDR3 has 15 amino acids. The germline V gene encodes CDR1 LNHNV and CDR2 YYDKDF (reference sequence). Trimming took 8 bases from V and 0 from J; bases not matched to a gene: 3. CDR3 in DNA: TGTGCCACCGCTACAGGGGGCTCCTATAATTCACCCCTCCACTTT. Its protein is CATATGGSYNSPLHF.